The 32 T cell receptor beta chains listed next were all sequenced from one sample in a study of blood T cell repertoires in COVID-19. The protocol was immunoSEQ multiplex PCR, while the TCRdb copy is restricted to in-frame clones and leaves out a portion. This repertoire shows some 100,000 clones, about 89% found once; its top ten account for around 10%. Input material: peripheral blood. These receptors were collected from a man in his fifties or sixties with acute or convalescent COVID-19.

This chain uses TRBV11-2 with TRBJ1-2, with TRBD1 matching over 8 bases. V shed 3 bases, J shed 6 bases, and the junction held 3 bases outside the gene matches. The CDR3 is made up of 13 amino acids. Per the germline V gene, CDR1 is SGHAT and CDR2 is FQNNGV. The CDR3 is CASSLDRVDGYTF. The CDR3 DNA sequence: TGTGCCAGCAGCTTGGACAGGGTCGATGGCTACACCTTC.

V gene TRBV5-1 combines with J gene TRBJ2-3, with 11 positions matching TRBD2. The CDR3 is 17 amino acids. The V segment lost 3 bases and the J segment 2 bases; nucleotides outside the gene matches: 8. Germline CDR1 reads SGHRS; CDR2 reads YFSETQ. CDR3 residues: CASSSTVAGGLTDTQYF. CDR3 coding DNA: TGCGCCAGCAGCTCGACCGTAGCGGGAGGGCTCACAGATACGCAGTATTTT. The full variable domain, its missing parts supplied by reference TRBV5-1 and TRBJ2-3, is KAGVTQTPRYLIKTRGQQVTLSCSPISGHRSVSWYQQTPGQGLQFLFEYFSETQRNKGNFPGRFSGRQFSNSRSEMNVSTLELGDSALYLCASSSTVAGGLTDTQYFGPGTRLTVL.

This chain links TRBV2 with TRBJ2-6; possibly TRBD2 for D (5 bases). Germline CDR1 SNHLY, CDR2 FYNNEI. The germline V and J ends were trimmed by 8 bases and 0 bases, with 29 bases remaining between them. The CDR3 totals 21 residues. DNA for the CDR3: TGTGCCAGCCTCCCTGCGCTAACGGTGAGGGAAACCCGCTCTGGGGCCAACGTCCTGACTTTC. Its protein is CASLPALTVRETRSGANVLTF.

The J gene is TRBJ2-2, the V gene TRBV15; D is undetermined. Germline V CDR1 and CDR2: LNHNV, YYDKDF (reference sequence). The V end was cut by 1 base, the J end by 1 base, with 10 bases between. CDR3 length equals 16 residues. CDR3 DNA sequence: TGTGCCACCAGCAGAGGGTACTCAGGGAACACCGGGGAGCTGTTTTTT. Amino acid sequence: CATSRGYSGNTGELFF.

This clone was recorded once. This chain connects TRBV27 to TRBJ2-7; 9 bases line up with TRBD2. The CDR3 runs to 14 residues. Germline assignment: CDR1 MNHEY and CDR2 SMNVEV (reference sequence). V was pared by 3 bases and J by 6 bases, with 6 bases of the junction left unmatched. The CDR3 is CASSFVAGAGEQYF. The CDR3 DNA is TGTGCCAGCAGTTTCGTAGCGGGAGCGGGCGAGCAGTACTTC.

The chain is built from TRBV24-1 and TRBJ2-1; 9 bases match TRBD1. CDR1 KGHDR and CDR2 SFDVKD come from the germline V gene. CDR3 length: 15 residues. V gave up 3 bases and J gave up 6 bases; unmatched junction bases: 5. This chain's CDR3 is CATSDPRQGGNEQFF. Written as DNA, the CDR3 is TGTGCCACCAGTGATCCCCGACAGGGGGGCAATGAGCAGTTCTTC.

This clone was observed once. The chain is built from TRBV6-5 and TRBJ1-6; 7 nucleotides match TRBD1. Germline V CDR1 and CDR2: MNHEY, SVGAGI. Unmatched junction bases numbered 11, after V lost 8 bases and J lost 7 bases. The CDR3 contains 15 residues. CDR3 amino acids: CASDLTGTGNSPLHF. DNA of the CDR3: TGTGCCAGCGACCTGACAGGGACTGGAAATTCACCCCTCCACTTT.

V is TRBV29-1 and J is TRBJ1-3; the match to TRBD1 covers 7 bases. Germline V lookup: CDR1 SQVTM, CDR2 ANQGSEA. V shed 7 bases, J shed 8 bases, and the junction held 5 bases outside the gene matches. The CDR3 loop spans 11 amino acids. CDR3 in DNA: TGCAGCGCGGGACAGTTGGACACCATATATTTT. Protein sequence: CSAGQLDTIYF.

The chain's CDR3 is CATSDSTQTLSSYGYTF. The CDR3 DNA reads as TGTGCCACCAGTGATTCGACACAGACACTTTCTTCCTATGGCTACACCTTC. The chain combines TRBV24-1 with TRBJ1-2, with D unresolved. CDR3 length: 17 residues. V gave up 2 bases and J gave up 4 bases, with 19 bases separating them. Looked up from germline, CDR1 is KGHDR and CDR2 is SFDVKD.

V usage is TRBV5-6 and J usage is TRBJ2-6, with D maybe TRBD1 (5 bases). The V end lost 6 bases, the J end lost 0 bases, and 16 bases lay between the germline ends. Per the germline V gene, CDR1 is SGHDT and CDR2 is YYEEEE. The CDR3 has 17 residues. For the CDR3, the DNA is TGTGCCAGCACCCCAGGGCAGGGCCTCTCTGGGGCCAACGTCCTGACTTTC. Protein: CASTPGQGLSGANVLTF.

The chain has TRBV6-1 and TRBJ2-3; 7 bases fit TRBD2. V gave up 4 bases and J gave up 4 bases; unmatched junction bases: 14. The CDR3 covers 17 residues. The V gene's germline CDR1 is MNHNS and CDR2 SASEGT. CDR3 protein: CASSASLQAGVADTQYF. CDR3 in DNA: TGTGCCAGCAGTGCCTCTCTCCAGGCGGGAGTGGCAGATACGCAGTATTTT.

CDR3 in amino acids: CASSLELAGYGYTF. CDR3 coding DNA: TGTGCCAGCAGCTTAGAACTGGCAGGTTATGGCTACACCTTC. The genes are TRBV7-9 and TRBJ1-2; the D is unclear. The CDR3 loop spans 14 amino acids. The V and J ends lost 1 base and 5 bases respectively, with 11 bases between them. Germline-derived CDR1 and CDR2 are SEHNR and FQNEAQ (reference sequence). The whole variable domain, filled in from reference TRBV7-9 and TRBJ1-2, reads DTGVSQNPRHKITKRGQNVTFRCDPISEHNRLYWYRQTLGQGPEFLTYFQNEAQLEKSRLLSDRFSAERPKGSFSTLEIQRTEQGDSAMYLCASSLELAGYGYTFGSGTRLTVV.

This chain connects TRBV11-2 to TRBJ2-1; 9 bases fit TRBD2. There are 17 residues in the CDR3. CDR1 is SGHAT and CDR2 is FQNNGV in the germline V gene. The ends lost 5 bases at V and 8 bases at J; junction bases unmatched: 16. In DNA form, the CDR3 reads TGTGCCAGCAGCGCCAGACTAGCGGCCGAAGAGGGCTATGAGCAGTTCTTC. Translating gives CASSARLAAEEGYEQFF.

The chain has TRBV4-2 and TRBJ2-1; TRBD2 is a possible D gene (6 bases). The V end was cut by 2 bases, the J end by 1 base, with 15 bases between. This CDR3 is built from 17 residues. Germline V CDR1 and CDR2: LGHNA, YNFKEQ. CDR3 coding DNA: TGTGCCAGCAGCCAACTGGGAGGAGCGCCGTCCTACAATGAGCAGTTCTTC. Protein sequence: CASSQLGGAPSYNEQFF.

Here the CDR3 DNA reads TGTGCCAGCAGTGAAGTTCTTGCATCCCAAACATACGGCTACACCTTC. It translates to CASSEVLASQTYGYTF. V is TRBV6-1 and J is TRBJ1-2; no clear D. This CDR3 spans 16 amino acids. Trimming removed 1 base at V and 8 bases at J, with 20 bases between. Germline loops: CDR1 MNHNS, CDR2 SASEGT.

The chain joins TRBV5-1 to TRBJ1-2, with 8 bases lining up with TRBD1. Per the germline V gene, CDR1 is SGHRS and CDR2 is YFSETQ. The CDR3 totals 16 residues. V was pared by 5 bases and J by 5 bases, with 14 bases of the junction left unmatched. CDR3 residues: CASSSSGTGTGYGYTF. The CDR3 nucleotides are TGCGCCAGCAGTTCTTCCGGTACCGGGACAGGTTATGGCTACACCTTC.

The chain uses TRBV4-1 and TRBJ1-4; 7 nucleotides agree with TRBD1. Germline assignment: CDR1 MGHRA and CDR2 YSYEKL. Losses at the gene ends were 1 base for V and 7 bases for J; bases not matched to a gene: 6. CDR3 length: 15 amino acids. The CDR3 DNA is TGCGCCAGCAGCCAAGGACAGGGAGGAGGTGAAAAACTGTTTTTT. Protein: CASSQGQGGGEKLFF.

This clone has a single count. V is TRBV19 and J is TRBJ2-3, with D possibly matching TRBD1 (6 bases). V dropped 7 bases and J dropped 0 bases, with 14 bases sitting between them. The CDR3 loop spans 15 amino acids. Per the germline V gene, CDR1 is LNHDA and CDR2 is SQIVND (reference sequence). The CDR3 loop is CASTGAGSSTDTQYF. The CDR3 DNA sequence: TGTGCCAGTACAGGGGCGGGTAGTAGCACAGATACGCAGTATTTT. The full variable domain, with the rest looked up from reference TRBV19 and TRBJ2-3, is DGGITQSPKYLFRKEGQNVTLSCEQNLNHDAMYWYRQDPGQGLRLIYYSQIVNDFQKGDIAEGYSVSREKKESFPLTVTSAQKNPTAFYLCASTGAGSSTDTQYFGPGTRLTVL.

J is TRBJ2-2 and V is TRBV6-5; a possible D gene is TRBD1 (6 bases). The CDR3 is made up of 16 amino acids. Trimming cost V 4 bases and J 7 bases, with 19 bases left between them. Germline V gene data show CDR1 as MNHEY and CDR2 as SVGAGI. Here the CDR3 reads CASSSYRTGYSGELFF. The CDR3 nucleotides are TGTGCCAGCAGTTCTTATCGTACAGGGTATAGCGGGGAGCTGTTTTTT.

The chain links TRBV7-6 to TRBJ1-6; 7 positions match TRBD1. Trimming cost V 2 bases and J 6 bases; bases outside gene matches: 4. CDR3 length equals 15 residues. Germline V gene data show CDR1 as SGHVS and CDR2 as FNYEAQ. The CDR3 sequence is CASSLSTGANSPLHF. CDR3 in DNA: TGTGCCAGCAGCTTAAGCACAGGGGCTAATTCACCCCTCCACTTT.

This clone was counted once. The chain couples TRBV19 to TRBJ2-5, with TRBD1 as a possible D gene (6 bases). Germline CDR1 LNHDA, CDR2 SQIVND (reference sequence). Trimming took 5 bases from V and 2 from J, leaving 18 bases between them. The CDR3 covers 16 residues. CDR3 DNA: TGTGCCAGTAGTTTACCCAGGGGAATCGGACAAGAGACCCAGTACTTC. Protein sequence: CASSLPRGIGQETQYF.

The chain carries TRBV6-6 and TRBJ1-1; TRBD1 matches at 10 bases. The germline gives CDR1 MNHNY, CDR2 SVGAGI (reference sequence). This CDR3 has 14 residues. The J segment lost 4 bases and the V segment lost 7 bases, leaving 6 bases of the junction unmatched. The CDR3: CASTARTGGTEAFF. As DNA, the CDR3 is TGTGCCAGCACCGCGAGGACAGGGGGCACTGAAGCTTTCTTT.

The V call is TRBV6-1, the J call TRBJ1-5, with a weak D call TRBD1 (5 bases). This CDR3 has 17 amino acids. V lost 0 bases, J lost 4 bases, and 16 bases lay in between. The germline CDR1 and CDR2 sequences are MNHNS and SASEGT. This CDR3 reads CASSEAPGTGGNQPQHF. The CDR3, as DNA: TGTGCCAGCAGTGAAGCCCCCGGGACGGGGGGTAATCAGCCCCAGCATTTT.

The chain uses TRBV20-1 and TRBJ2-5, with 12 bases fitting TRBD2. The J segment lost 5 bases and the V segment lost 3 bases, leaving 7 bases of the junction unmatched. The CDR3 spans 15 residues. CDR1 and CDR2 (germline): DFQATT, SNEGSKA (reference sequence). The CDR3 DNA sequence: TGCAGTGCTAGTGACACTAGCGGGAGGCCTGAGACCCAGTACTTC. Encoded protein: CSASDTSGRPETQYF.

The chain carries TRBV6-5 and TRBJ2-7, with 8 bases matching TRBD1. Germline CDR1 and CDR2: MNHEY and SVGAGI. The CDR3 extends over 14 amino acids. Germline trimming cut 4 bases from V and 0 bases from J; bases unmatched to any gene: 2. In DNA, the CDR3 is TGTGCCAGCAGTTTGACAGGGGCCTCCTACGAGCAGTACTTC. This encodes CASSLTGASYEQYF.

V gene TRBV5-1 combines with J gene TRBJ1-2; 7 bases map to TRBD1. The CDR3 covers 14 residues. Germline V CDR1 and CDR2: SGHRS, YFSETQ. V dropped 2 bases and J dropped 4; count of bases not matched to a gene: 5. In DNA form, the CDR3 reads TGCGCCAGCAGCTTAGACTCAGGGGGCTATGGCTACACCTTC. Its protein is CASSLDSGGYGYTF.

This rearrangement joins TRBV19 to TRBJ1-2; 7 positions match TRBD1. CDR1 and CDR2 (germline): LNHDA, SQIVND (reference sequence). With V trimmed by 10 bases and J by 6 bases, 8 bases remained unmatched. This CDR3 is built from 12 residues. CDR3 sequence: CATTGEGDGYTF. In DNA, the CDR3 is TGTGCCACCACAGGGGAAGGAGATGGCTACACCTTC.

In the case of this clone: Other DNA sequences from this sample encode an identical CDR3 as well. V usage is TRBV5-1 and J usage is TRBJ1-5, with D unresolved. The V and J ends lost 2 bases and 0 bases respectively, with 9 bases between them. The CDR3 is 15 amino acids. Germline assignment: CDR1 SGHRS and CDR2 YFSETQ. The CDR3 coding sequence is TGCGCCAGCAGCTTAGAGGGTTATAGCAATCAGCCCCAGCATTTT. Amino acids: CASSLEGYSNQPQHF. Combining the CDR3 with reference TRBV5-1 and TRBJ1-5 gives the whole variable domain KAGVTQTPRYLIKTRGQQVTLSCSPISGHRSVSWYQQTPGQGLQFLFEYFSETQRNKGNFPGRFSGRQFSNSRSEMNVSTLELGDSALYLCASSLEGYSNQPQHFGDGTRLSIL.

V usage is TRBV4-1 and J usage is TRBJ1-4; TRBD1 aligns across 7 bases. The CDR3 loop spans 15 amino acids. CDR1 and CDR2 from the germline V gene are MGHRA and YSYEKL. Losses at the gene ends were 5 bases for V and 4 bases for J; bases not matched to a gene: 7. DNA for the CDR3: TGCGCCAGCAGCGAATGGGACAGCCGTAATGAAAAACTGTTTTTT. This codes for CASSEWDSRNEKLFF.

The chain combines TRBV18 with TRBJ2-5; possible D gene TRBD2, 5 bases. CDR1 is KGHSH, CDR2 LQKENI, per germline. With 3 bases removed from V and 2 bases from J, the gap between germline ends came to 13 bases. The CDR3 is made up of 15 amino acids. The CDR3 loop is CASSPPAEVQETQYF. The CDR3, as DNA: TGTGCCAGCTCACCCCCCGCGGAGGTTCAAGAGACCCAGTACTTC.

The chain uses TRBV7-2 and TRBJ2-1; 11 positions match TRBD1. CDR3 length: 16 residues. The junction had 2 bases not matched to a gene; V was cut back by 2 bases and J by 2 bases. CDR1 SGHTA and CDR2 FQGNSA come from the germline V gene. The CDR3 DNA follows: TGTGCCAGCAGCTTACTGGGACAGGGGGCCTACAATGAGCAGTTCTTC. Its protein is CASSLLGQGAYNEQFF.

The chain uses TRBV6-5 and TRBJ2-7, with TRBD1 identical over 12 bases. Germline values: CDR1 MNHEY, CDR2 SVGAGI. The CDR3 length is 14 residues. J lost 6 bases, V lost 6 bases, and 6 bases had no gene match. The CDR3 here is CASRPGQGAREQYF. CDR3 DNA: TGTGCCAGCAGACCGGGACAGGGGGCTCGCGAGCAGTACTTC.